Below, 31 T cell receptor beta chains from the same sample are listed, as sequenced in a study of monozygotic twins with inflammatory bowel disease. TCRdb reprocessed the 5' RACE reads, keeping one entry per CDR3 protein, no DNA. Found here are about 450,000 distinct CDR3 sequences; the top ten clones hold 2% to 3%. The specimen sequenced was blood. These receptors were taken from a human donor with ulcerative colitis or Crohn's disease, or a healthy co-twin of an affected twin (not recorded which).

The chain has TRBV5-1 and TRBJ2-5; TCRdb picks TRBD2, but there is no DNA to check that call. CDR1 is SGHRS, CDR2 YFSETQ, per germline. This CDR3 contains 15 residues. The CDR3: CASSSGTSRGETQYF.

This chain connects TRBV25-1 to TRBJ1-2. This CDR3 spans 12 amino acids. Germline V gene data show CDR1 as MGHDK and CDR2 as SYGVNS. The CDR3 reads CASSEYTYGYTF.

The chain joins TRBV14 to TRBJ1-2; TCRdb proposes TRBD1, but this gene call is untestable without DNA. The CDR3 covers 15 residues. Germline-derived CDR1 and CDR2 are SGHDN and FVKESK. CDR3 in amino acids: CASSQQQGELSGYTF.

The chain combines TRBV20-1 with TRBJ1-6; TCRdb calls TRBD1, which cannot be checked without DNA. This CDR3 is built from 13 residues. Germline V gives CDR1 DFQATT, CDR2 SNEGSKA (reference sequence). CDR3 loop: CSARGDRYSPLHF.

The chain combines TRBV5-1 with TRBJ2-3; TCRdb's D gene call, TRBD1, goes unchecked for lack of DNA. CDR1 is SGHRS, CDR2 YFSETQ, per germline. This CDR3 is 15 amino acids long. The CDR3 loop reads CASSLEYGGADTQYF. Full variable domain (missing parts from reference TRBV5-1 and TRBJ2-3): KAGVTQTPRYLIKTRGQQVTLSCSPISGHRSVSWYQQTPGQGLQFLFEYFSETQRNKGNFPGRFSGRQFSNSRSEMNVSTLELGDSALYLCASSLEYGGADTQYFGPGTRLTVL.

The V call is TRBV12-3 or TRBV12-4, the J call TRBJ2-3; TCRdb returns TRBD2, unconfirmable since there is no DNA. The CDR3 sequence is 16 residues long. CDR3 protein: CASSPGTSGGGDTQYF.

The gene calls are TRBV29-1 and TRBJ2-3; TCRdb designates TRBD1, a call that cannot be tested without DNA. CDR3 length: 13 amino acids. From germline, CDR1 is SQVTM and CDR2 ANQGSEA. This CDR3 reads CSVVSGATDTQYF.

The chain employs TRBV6-6 and TRBJ2-1; TCRdb designates TRBD1, a call that cannot be tested without DNA. This CDR3 comprises 13 residues. The germline V gene encodes CDR1 MNHNY and CDR2 SVGAGI (reference sequence). The CDR3 here is CATQDLTYNEQFF.

V and J are TRBV6-6 and TRBJ2-3. Germline-derived CDR1 and CDR2 are MNHNY and SVGAGI (reference sequence). The CDR3 loop spans 14 amino acids. CDR3 sequence: CASSRLLALDTQYF.

This chain connects TRBV29-1 to TRBJ1-1; TCRdb picks TRBD1, but there is no DNA to check that call. The germline gives CDR1 SQVTM, CDR2 ANQGSEA. This CDR3 is built from 13 residues. CDR3 sequence reads: CSAGRQVNTEAFF.

This chain uses TRBV6-1 with TRBJ2-2; TCRdb indicates TRBD1, and absent DNA this call remains unverified. Per the germline V gene, CDR1 is MNHNS and CDR2 is SASEGT. The CDR3 is made up of 15 amino acids. This chain's CDR3 is CASSRQGSVAGELFF.

The chain is built from TRBV28 and TRBJ2-1; the D call of TRBD1 rests on TCRdb alone, since no DNA is present to check it. Looked up from germline, CDR1 is MDHEN and CDR2 is SYDVKM. There are 13 residues in the CDR3. CDR3 sequence: CASGPGFWNEQFF.

J is TRBJ2-7 and V is TRBV9; TCRdb designates TRBD2, a call that cannot be tested without DNA. The CDR3 loop spans 15 amino acids. Germline CDR1 reads SGDLS; CDR2 reads YYNGEE. The CDR3 is CASSVRAGISYEQYF.

This chain connects TRBV5-1 to TRBJ1-3; absent DNA, TCRdb's TRBD1 call cannot be checked. The CDR3 sequence is 17 residues long. In germline, CDR1 is SGHRS, CDR2 YFSETQ. CDR3: CASSQVARGKSGNTIYF.

The chain recombines TRBV7-9 with TRBJ1-1. Germline CDR1 and CDR2: SEHNR and FQNEAQ (reference sequence). The CDR3 runs 13 residues. This CDR3 reads CASSLMDSTEAFF.

V usage is TRBV11-2 and J usage is TRBJ2-3. CDR1 SGHAT and CDR2 FQNNGV come from the germline V gene. The CDR3 loop spans 15 amino acids. The CDR3: CASSLEVSPTDTQYF.

V is TRBV7-6 and J is TRBJ1-1. The CDR3 is made up of 14 amino acids. The V gene's germline CDR1 is SGHVS and CDR2 FNYEAQ. The CDR3 here is CASSLSLAAFEAFF.

This chain connects TRBV25-1 to TRBJ2-1; the TRBD2 assignment by TCRdb is unverifiable without DNA. CDR1 and CDR2 (germline): MGHDK, SYGVNS. This CDR3 comprises 15 residues. The CDR3: CASSEWASGYNEQFF.

V and J are TRBV7-8 and TRBJ2-5; absent DNA, TCRdb's TRBD2 call cannot be checked. The CDR3 consists of 13 residues. Germline CDR1 SGHVS, CDR2 FQNEAQ. The chain's CDR3 is CASSLGLRGTQYF.

The chain couples TRBV5-1 to TRBJ2-7. The CDR3 runs to 15 residues. Germline V gives CDR1 SGHRS, CDR2 YFSETQ. CDR3: CASSLDPDKAYEQYF.

The genes are TRBV7-2 and TRBJ1-3. The germline V gene has CDR1 SGHTA and CDR2 FQGNSA. This CDR3 region has 16 residues. The CDR3 protein is CASSPRWADSGNTIYF.

The chain uses TRBV5-1 and TRBJ2-1; TCRdb selects TRBD2, and the lack of DNA leaves this call unchecked. The CDR3 runs 15 residues. Germline V gene lookup returns CDR1 SGHRS and CDR2 YFSETQ. The CDR3 is CASGTSGGPYNEQFF.

This chain joins TRBV29-1 and TRBJ2-3; without DNA, the TCRdb call of TRBD2 cannot be checked. In germline, CDR1 is SQVTM, CDR2 ANQGSEA. The CDR3 runs to 15 residues. The CDR3 protein is CSVEDRASGPDTQYF.

CDR3 amino acids: CASSPDRAGDTQYF. This rearrangement joins TRBV12-3 or TRBV12-4 to TRBJ2-3; the D call of TRBD1 rests on TCRdb alone, since no DNA is present to check it. The CDR3 runs to 14 residues.

The V and J genes are TRBV28 and TRBJ2-1; there is no DNA to check the TCRdb D call of TRBD2. The CDR3 spans 17 residues. CDR1 is MDHEN, CDR2 SYDVKM, per germline. This CDR3 reads CASRTIAGAGGYNEQFF.

The rearrangement joins TRBV7-3 to TRBJ1-1; absent DNA, TCRdb's TRBD1 call cannot be checked. The CDR3 totals 14 residues. The germline V gene has CDR1 SGHTA and CDR2 FQGTGA. CDR3 sequence reads: CASRGTGEATEAFF.

This chain joins TRBV11-2 and TRBJ2-7; the D call of TRBD1 rests on TCRdb alone, since no DNA is present to check it. Germline assignment: CDR1 SGHAT and CDR2 FQNNGV. The CDR3 covers 14 residues. The CDR3 sequence is CASTPWQGGDEQYF.

The chain is built from TRBV11-2 and TRBJ2-7; no DNA is available, so the TRBD2 call from TCRdb remains unchecked. This CDR3 has 13 residues. Germline values: CDR1 SGHAT, CDR2 FQNNGV. CDR3 loop: CASSSADRDLRSF.

This chain uses TRBV7-3 with TRBJ2-7; TCRdb's D call of TRBD1 is untestable without DNA. The CDR3 has 15 amino acids. The germline V gene encodes CDR1 SGHTA and CDR2 FQGTGA. This CDR3 reads CASSLVGRGATEQYF.

V and J are TRBV28 and TRBJ2-3; TCRdb calls TRBD1, which cannot be checked without DNA. Germline V gene data show CDR1 as MDHEN and CDR2 as SYDVKM. This CDR3 contains 14 residues. This CDR3 is CASSPQGAADTQYF.

V and J are TRBV29-1 and TRBJ2-3; TCRdb outputs TRBD2, but without DNA this stays unchecked. CDR1 and CDR2 (germline): SQVTM, ANQGSEA. CDR3 size: 15 residues. CDR3 region: CSVRGGNGLADTQYF.